The rows below give T cell receptor beta chains drawn from one sample of a study of somatic mutations in cytotoxic T cells in rheumatoid arthritis. Clones were sequenced by immunoSEQ multiplex PCR, and TCRdb holds only the in-frame ones, with some missing. The sample consists of 9,500 to 13,000 clones, around three quarters of them appearing once. Sequencing was done on a sample of CD8+ T cells sorted from blood. The receptors were sampled from an adult with rheumatoid arthritis. Both conserved end residues are part of each CDR3. Fields, in order: clone size, D gene, V gene, J gene, CDR3 DNA, CDR3 protein. The D gene is left open where the match is weak. Some rows mark clone size as missing; the rest say once, few, many or name a class of expanded clone.

size: NA
D: NA
V: TRBV4-3
J: TRBJ2-5
DNA: TGCGCCAGCAGCCAAGGATTTAGCGATCCCAACGGGACCCAGTACTTC
CDR3: CASSQGFSDPNGTQYF

size: medium-sized
D: NA
V: TRBV11-2
J: TRBJ2-1
DNA: TGTGCCAGCAGCTTAGTACTTTACAATGAGCAGTTCTTC
CDR3: CASSLVLYNEQFF

size: NA
D: NA
V: TRBV11-3
J: TRBJ1-1
DNA: TGTGCCAGCAGCTTAGTCCGGGGCTTGTACACTGAAGCTTTCTTT
CDR3: CASSLVRGLYTEAFF

size: NA
D: TRBD1
V: TRBV2
J: TRBJ1-6
DNA: TGTGCCAGCAGTGATACGTCAGGGGGTTCCCTCTATAATTCACCCCTCCACTTT
CDR3: CASSDTSGGSLYNSPLHF

size: NA
D: NA
V: TRBV5-5
J: TRBJ1-6
DNA: TGTGCCAGCAGCTTCTATGAGAATTCACCCCTCCACTTT
CDR3: CASSFYENSPLHF

size: few
D: NA
V: TRBV19
J: TRBJ2-7
DNA: TGTGCCAGTGCCCCGGGACTCAGCTACGAGCAGTACTTC
CDR3: CASAPGLSYEQYF

size: few
D: TRBD2
V: TRBV19
J: TRBJ2-7
DNA: TGTGCCAGTAGTATAGATAAGGGACTAGACTACGAGCAGTACTTC
CDR3: CASSIDKGLDYEQYF

size: NA
D: TRBD2
V: TRBV5-1
J: TRBJ2-1
DNA: TGCGCCAGCGGGAGGGATCTAACTGGGGCTTACAATGAGCAGTTCTTC
CDR3: CASGRDLTGAYNEQFF

size: medium-sized
D: NA
V: TRBV9
J: TRBJ1-4
DNA: TGTGCCAGCCAGAAGGAGATAAATGAAAAACTGTTTTTT
CDR3: CASQKEINEKLFF

size: NA
D: NA
V: TRBV6-4
J: TRBJ1-5
DNA: TGTGCCAGCAGTGACGGGGACAATCAGCCCCAGCATTTT
CDR3: CASSDGDNQPQHF

size: NA
D: NA
V: TRBV7-8
J: TRBJ2-7
DNA: TGTGCCAGCCAACCTGGACAGCTCTACGAGCAGTACTTC
CDR3: CASQPGQLYEQYF

size: NA
D: NA
V: TRBV25-1
J: TRBJ2-1
DNA: TGTGCCAGCAGCCTTACAGGGATCAACAATGAGCAGTTCTTC
CDR3: CASSLTGINNEQFF

size: NA
D: NA
V: TRBV6-5
J: TRBJ2-5
DNA: TGTGCCAGCAGTTACTCGACGGCAGAAGAGACCCAGTACTTC
CDR3: CASSYSTAEETQYF

size: few
D: NA
V: TRBV5-1
J: TRBJ1-1
DNA: TGCGCCAGCAGCTTTGGTAGGGGGTCTGAAGCTTTCTTT
CDR3: CASSFGRGSEAFF

size: NA
D: NA
V: TRBV7-6
J: TRBJ2-1
DNA: TGTGCCAGCACCGACTCAATCCCACGGCGCTCCTACAATGAGCAGTTCTTC
CDR3: CASTDSIPRRSYNEQFF

size: NA
D: NA
V: TRBV14
J: TRBJ2-5
DNA: TGTGCCAGCAGCCAAGATTCGACACCGCGATGGAAGACCCAGTACTTC
CDR3: CASSQDSTPRWKTQYF

size: few
D: NA
V: TRBV14
J: TRBJ2-5
DNA: TGTGCCAGCAGAAACCAAGAGACCCAGTACTTC
CDR3: CASRNQETQYF

size: NA
D: NA
V: TRBV29-1
J: TRBJ2-2
DNA: TGCAGCGCCCCCTTTTCTGGGGAGCTGTTTTTT
CDR3: CSAPFSGELFF

size: once
D: NA
V: TRBV5-1
J: TRBJ2-1
DNA: TGCGCCAGCAGCTTGGCAACGGGCTCAGAAGGTGGGCAGTACAATGAGCAGTTCTTC
CDR3: CASSLATGSEGGQYNEQFF

size: NA
D: TRBD2
V: TRBV27
J: TRBJ2-1
DNA: TGTGCCAGCAGTTTATCGATAGCGGGAATTAGTGAGCAGTTCTTC
CDR3: CASSLSIAGISEQFF